This T cell receptor beta chain comes out of a study of blood T cell repertoires in COVID-19. The CDR3 has 16 residues. Per the germline V gene, CDR1 is SEHNR and CDR2 is FQNEAQ (reference sequence). V lost 6 bases and J lost 3; bases outside the gene matches: 10. Using immunoSEQ multiplex PCR, the repertoire was profiled, and TCRdb retains in-frame clones only, with some absent. This table has 110,000 to 150,000 clones, around 87% appearing once. This clonotype originated in a human donor in a cohort sampled during active COVID-19. The sequenced sample consisted of peripheral blood. The genes are TRBV7-9 and TRBJ2-3; 9 bases line up with TRBD2. CDR3 loop: CASRPYMTSGTDTQYF. CDR3 DNA: TGTGCCAGCAGACCTTACATGACTAGCGGTACAGATACGCAGTATTTT.